This TCR beta chain came from a study of T cells expressing NK-cell markers. Turning to the study itself: In sorted CD3+CD56+NKG2C+, CD3+CD56+NKG2C- and CD3+CD56-NKG2C+ T cells, TCR beta repertoires were obtained. Overall study findings and caveats: What remained unclear was the HCMV specificity of expanded NKG2C+ T cell clones. The dominant NKG2C+ clonotypes represented about 1.0-7.0% of CD8+ T cells in over 5 donors.

In the case of this clonotype: Its cognate antigen is unknown.

This CDR3 contains 18 residues. In generating TCR beta cDNA, 5'RACE template switching with UMIs was used. TCRdb processed the 5' RACE reads again and assigns one entry to each CDR3 protein, with no DNA. This sample's clone table lists about 540,000 distinct CDR3 sequences. Input material: blood T cells: a sorted CD56 or NKG2C T cell subset, CD4+ or CD8+ T cells, or bulk PBMC T cells (not recorded which). The J gene is TRBJ2-2, the V gene TRBV12-3 or TRBV12-4; TCRdb picks TRBD2, but there is no DNA to check that call. This TCR came from a man aged 18 to 30 in good health. CDR3 sequence: CASRSTSSGRAATGELFF.